Described below is a single T cell receptor beta chain sequence and its context. As yet, its antigen is unknown. This entry is derived from a study of T-cell memory formation after mild COVID-19. Study findings and constraints: Contracting clones localized mainly to CM and EM when CD4+ and mainly to EMRA when CD8+. Contracting clones from day 15 to 85 showed balanced CD4/CD8; later expanders favored CD4+.

The length of the CDR3 is 20 residues. Germline CDR1 PRHDT, CDR2 FYEKMQ (reference sequence). V shed 0 bases and J shed 2 bases, with 24 bases lying between them. The TCR alpha and TCR beta cDNA libraries, bearing sample barcodes and UMIs, were generated by 5'RACE using constant-segment primers. TCRdb processed the 5' RACE reads anew with MiXCR; each CDR3 protein has one entry. The table has some 600,000 distinct CDR3 sequences, approximately 15% seen once. Sequenced input: PBMCs or a T cell subset sorted from them (not recorded which). The sequence came from an adult woman who had mild COVID-19 (a few samples of this study predate the infection). Cell type and time point are not known. The chain carries TRBV13 and TRBJ2-3, with a tentative D call TRBD1 (6 bases). As DNA, the CDR3 is TGTGCCAGCAGCTTAGGCCTCACATGGGGGCCCCTAAACCCCACAGATACGCAGTATTTT. Protein sequence: CASSLGLTWGPLNPTDTQYF. The full variable domain, rest sourced from reference TRBV13 and TRBJ2-3, is AAGVIQSPRHLIKEKRETATLKCYPIPRHDTVYWYQQGPGQDPQFLISFYEKMQSDKGSIPDRFSAQQFSDYHSELNMSSLELGDSALYFCASSLGLTWGPLNPTDTQYFGPGTRLTVL.